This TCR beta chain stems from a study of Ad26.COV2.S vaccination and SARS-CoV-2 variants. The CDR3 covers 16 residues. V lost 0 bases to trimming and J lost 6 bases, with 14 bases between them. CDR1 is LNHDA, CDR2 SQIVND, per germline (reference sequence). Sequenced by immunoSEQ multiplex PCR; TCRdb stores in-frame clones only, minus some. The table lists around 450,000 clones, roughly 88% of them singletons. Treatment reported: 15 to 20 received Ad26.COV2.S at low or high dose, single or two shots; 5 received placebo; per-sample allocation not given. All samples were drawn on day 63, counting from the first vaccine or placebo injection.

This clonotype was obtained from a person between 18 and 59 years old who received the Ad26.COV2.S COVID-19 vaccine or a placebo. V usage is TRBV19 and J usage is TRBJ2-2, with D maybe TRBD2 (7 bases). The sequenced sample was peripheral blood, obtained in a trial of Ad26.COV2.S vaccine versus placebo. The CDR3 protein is CASSIDLGGASGELFF. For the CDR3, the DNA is TGTGCCAGTAGTATAGATTTAGGGGGGGCGTCCGGGGAGCTGTTTTTT.